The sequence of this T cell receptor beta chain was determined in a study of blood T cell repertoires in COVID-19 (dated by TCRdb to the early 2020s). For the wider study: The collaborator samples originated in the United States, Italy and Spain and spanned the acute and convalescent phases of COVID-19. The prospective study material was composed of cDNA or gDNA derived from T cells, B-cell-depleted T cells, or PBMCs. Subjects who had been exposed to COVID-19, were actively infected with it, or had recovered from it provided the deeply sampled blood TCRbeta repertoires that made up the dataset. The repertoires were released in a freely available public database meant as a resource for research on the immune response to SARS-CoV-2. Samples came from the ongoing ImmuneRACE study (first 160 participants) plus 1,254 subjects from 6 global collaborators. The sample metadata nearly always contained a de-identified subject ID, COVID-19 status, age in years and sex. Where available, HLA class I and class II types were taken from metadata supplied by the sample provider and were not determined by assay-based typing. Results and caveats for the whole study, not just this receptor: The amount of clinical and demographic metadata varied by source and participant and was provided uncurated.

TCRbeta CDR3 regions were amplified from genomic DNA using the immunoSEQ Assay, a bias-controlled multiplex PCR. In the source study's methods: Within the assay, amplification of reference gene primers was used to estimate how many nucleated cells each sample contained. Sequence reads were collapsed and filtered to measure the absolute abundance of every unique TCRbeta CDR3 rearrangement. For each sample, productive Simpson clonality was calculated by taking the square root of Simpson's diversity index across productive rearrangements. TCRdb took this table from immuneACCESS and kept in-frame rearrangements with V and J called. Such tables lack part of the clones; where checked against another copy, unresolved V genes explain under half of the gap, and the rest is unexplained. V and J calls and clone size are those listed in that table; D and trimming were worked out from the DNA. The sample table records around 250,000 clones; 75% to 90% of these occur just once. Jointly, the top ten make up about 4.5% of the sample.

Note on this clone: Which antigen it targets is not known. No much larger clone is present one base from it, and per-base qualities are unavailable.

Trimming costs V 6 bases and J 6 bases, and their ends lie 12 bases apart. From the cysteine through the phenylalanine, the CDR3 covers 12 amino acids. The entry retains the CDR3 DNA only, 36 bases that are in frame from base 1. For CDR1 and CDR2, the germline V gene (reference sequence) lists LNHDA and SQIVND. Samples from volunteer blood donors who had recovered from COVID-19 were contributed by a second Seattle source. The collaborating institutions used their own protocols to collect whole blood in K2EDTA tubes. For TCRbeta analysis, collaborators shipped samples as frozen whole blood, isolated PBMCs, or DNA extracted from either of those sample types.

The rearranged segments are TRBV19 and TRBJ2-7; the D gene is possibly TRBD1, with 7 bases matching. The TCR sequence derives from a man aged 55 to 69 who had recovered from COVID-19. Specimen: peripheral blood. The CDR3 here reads CASSGQGGEQYF. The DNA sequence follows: TGTGCCAGTAGCGGGCAGGGGGGCGAGCAGTACTTC.